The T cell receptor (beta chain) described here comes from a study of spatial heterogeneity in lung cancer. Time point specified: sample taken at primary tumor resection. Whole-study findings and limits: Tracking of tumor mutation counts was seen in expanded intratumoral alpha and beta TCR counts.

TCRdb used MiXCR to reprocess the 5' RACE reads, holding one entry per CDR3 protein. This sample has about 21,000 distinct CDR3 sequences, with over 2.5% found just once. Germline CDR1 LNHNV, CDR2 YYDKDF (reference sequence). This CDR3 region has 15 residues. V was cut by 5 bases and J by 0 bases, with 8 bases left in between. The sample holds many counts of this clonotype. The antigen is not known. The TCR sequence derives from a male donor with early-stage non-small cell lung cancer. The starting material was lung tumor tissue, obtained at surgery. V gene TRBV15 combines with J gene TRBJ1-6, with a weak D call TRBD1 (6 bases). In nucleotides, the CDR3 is TGTGCCACCAGCGCGGACAGCTCCTATAATTCACCCCTCCACTTT. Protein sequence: CATSADSSYNSPLHF.